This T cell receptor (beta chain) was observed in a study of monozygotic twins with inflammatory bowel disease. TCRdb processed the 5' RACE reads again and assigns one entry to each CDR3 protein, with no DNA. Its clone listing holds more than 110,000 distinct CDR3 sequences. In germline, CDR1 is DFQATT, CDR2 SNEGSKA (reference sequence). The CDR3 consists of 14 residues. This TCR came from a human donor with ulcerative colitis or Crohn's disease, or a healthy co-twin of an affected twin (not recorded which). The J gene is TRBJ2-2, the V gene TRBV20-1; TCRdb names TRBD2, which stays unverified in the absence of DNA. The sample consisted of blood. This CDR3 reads CSAYSGSWSGELFF.